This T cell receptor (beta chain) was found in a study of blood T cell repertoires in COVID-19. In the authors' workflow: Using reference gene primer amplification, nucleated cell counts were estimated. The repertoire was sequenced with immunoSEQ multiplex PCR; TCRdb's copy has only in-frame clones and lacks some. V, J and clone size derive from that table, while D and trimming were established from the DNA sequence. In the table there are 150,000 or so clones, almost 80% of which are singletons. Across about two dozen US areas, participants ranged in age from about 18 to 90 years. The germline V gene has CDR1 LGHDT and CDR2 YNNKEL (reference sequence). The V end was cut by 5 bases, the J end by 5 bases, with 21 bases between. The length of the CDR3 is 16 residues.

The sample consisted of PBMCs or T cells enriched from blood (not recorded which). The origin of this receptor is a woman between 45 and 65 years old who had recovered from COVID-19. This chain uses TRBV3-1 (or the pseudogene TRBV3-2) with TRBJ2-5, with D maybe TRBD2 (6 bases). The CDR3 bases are TGTGCCAGCAGCTCCACGGGACTCCGATTTCAGGAGACCCAGTACTTC. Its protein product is CASSSTGLRFQETQYF.